This T cell receptor beta chain was observed in a study of blood T cell repertoires in COVID-19. As for the study in general: The study drew acute and convalescent COVID-19 samples from the United States, Italy and Spain. Sources were T cells, B-cell-depleted T cells, or PBMCs; the material itself was cDNA or gDNA.

In the original analysis: Reference gene primer amplification in the assay estimated nucleated cell counts. The method was immunoSEQ multiplex PCR; TCRdb's version includes in-frame clones alone and lacks a portion of them. V and J calls and clone size are given by that table; D and trimming were obtained from the DNA. The profile shows 65,000 to 70,000 clones, 85% to 90% of them singletons. Trimming left V 3 bases short and J 6 bases short, with 12 bases between. The CDR3 has 13 residues. The germline V gene has CDR1 MGHDK and CDR2 SYGVNS. The receptor comes from a man older than 75 with acute or convalescent COVID-19. The J gene is TRBJ2-7, the V gene TRBV25-1; possible D gene TRBD1, 6 bases. The sample consisted of peripheral blood. CDR3 amino acids: CASSEVGDTEQYF. The CDR3 DNA sequence: TGTGCCAGCAGTGAGGTCGGGGACACCGAGCAGTACTTC.